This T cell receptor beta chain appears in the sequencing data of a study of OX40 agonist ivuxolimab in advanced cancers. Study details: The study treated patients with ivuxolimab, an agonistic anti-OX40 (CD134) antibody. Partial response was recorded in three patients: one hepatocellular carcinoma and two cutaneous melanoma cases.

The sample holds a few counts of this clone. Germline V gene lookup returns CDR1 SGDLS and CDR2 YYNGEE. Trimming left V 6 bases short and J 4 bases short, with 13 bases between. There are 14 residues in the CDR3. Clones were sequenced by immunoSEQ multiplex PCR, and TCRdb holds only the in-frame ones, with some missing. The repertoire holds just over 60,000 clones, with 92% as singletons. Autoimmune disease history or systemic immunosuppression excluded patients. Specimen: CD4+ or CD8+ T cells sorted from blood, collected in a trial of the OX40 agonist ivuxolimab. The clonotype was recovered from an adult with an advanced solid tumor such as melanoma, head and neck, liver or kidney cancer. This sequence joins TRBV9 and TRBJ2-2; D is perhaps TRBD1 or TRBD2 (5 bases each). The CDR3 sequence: CASTQGVGTGELFF. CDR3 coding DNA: TGTGCCAGCACTCAGGGAGTGGGCACCGGGGAGCTGTTTTTT.